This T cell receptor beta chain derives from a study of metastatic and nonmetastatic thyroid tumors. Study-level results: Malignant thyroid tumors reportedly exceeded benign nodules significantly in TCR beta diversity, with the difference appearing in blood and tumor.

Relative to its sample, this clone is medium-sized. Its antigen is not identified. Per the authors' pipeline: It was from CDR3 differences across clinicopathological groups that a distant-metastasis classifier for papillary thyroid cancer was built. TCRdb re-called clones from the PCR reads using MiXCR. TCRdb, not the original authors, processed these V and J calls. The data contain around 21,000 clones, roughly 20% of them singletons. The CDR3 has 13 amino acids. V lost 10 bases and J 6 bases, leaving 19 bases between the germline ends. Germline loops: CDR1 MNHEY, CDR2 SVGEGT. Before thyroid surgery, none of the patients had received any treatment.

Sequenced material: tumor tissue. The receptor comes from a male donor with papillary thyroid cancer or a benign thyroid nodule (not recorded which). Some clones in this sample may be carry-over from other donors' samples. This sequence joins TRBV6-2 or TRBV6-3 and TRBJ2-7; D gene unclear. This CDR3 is CATSSPPSGEQYF. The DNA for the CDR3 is TGTGCCACCAGCTCGCCACCTTCGGGCGAGCAGTACTTC.